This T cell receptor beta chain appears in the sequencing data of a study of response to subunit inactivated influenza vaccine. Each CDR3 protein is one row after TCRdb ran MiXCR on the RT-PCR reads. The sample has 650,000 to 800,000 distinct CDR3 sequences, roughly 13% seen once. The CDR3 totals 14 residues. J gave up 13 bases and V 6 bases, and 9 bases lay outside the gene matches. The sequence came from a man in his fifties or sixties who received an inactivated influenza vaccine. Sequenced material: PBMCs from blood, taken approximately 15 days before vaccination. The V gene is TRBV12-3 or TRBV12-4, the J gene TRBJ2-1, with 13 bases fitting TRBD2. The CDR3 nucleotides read TGTGCCAGCAGCCGTCGGACTAGCGGGGGAGCACAGTTCTTC. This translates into CASSRRTSGGAQFF.